The clone carrying this TCR beta chain has at least ten counts. Its target is not known. J gave up 4 bases and V 0 bases, and 4 bases lay outside the gene matches. Germline CDR1 and CDR2: KGHSH and LQKENI. There are 15 residues in the CDR3. This sample is part of a study of CD8 T cells in ankylosing spondylitis. Whole-study findings and limits: It appeared that ankylosing spondylitis blood was characterized by a TCR beta motif of several highly homologous variants. Disease-associated clonotypes exhibited CD8+ identity and were relatively infrequent in peripheral blood. Reported data indicate significant enrichment of disease-linked clones within matched ankylosing spondylitis synovial fluid. There were earlier reports of some motif variants in reactive arthritis synovial fluid and blood.

Quantitative barcoded 5'-RACE was used to prepare TCR beta libraries. TCRdb passed the 5' RACE reads through MiXCR, listing each CDR3 protein once. The repertoire holds around 890,000 distinct CDR3 sequences, 12% seen once, with 0.45% to 0.6% in the top ten. Input material: blood, either unsorted or a sorted T cell fraction (not recorded which). This sequence originates from a male donor with ankylosing spondylitis. The chain joins TRBV18 to TRBJ1-1, with 8 bases that match TRBD1. The CDR3 loop is CASSPPQGAGTEAFF. In DNA form, the CDR3 reads TGTGCCAGCTCACCACCGCAGGGGGCAGGCACTGAAGCTTTCTTT.